This T cell receptor (beta chain) was documented in a study of identical twins. This clonotype was observed at least ten times. Its specificity is not known. TCRdb passed the 5' RACE reads through MiXCR, listing each CDR3 protein once. The sample shows hundreds of thousands of distinct CDR3 sequences, roughly 6.2% of them seen only once. Germline loops: CDR1 ENHRY, CDR2 SYGVKD. V dropped 0 bases and J dropped 4; count of bases not matched to a gene: 11. This CDR3 is 18 amino acids long. Study-wide results and limits: Rather than following the same donors, the conclusions depended on cross-sectional statistical analysis.

The sample comprised naive T cells sorted from blood. The clonotype comes from a man aged 18 to 35 in good health. V is TRBV10-3 and J is TRBJ2-3; 9 bases match TRBD2. The CDR3 bases are TGTGCCATCAGTGAGTCCTTAACTTCTAGCGGGACCCCAGATACGCAGTATTTT. Its protein product is CAISESLTSSGTPDTQYF.